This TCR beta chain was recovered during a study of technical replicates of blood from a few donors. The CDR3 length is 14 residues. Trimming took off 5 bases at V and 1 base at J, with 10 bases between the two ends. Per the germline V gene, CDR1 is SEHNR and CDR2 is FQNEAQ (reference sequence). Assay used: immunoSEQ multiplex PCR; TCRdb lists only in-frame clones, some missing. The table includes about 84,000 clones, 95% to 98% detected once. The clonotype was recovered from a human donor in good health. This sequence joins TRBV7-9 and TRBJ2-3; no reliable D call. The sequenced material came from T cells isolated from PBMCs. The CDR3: CASSQTAGTDTQYF. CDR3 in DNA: TGTGCCAGCAGCCAGACGGCGGGCACAGATACGCAGTATTTT.